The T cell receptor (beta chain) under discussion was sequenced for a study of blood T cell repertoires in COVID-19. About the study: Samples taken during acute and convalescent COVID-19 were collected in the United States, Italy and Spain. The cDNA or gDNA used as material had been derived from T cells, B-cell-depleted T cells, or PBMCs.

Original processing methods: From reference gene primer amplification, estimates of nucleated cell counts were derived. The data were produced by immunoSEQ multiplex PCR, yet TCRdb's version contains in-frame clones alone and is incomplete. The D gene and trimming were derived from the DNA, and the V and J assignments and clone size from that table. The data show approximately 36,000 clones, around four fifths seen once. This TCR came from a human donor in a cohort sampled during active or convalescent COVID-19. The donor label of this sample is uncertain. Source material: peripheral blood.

The CDR3 spells CATSDSYHRFDGYTF. The CDR3 DNA reads TGTGCCACCAGTGATTCGTACCACAGGTTCGATGGCTACACCTTC. V and J are TRBV24-1 and TRBJ1-2, with D possibly matching TRBD1 (5 bases). V was cut by 2 bases and J by 6 bases, with 15 bases left in between. The CDR3 contains 15 residues. The V gene's germline CDR1 is KGHDR and CDR2 SFDVKD.